Described below is a single T cell receptor beta chain sequence and its context. This sample stems from a study of blood T cell repertoires in COVID-19. Study background: Material from acute and convalescent COVID-19 was sourced from the United States, Italy and Spain. The cDNA or gDNA used as material had been derived from T cells, B-cell-depleted T cells, or PBMCs.

How the authors handled the data: Estimation of nucleated cell counts relied on the amplification of reference gene primers. Assay: immunoSEQ multiplex PCR; the TCRdb copy retains only in-frame clones and omits some. V and J calls and clone size are copied from that table; D and trimming were computed from the DNA. The sample records about 210,000 clones, roughly 82% being singletons. V was shortened by 1 base and J by 1 base, with 5 bases between the two germline ends. CDR3 length: 13 residues. Germline V gene lookup returns CDR1 SGHKS and CDR2 YYEKEE (reference sequence). The sample consisted of peripheral blood. The source of this sequence is a woman in her thirties or forties with acute or convalescent COVID-19. V usage is TRBV5-5 and J usage is TRBJ1-1; D uncertain. The CDR3 here is CASSLLQNTEAFF. Written as DNA, the CDR3 is TGTGCCAGCAGCTTGTTACAGAACACTGAAGCTTTCTTT.